The clone carrying this T cell receptor (beta chain) appeared once. The data were obtained in a study of blood T cell repertoires in COVID-19. Study as a whole: The samples span acute and convalescent COVID-19 from the United States, Italy and Spain.

Source study methods: Nucleated cell counts were estimated from reference gene primer amplification. Repertoires were generated with immunoSEQ multiplex PCR, while TCRdb's copy carries only in-frame clones and drops some. The D gene and trimming were derived from the DNA, and the V and J assignments and clone size from that table. The sample has tens of thousands of clones, approximately 78% seen once; the top ten hold 7% to 9%. The germline V gene encodes CDR1 SEHNR and CDR2 FQNEAQ (reference sequence). V was shortened by 4 bases and J by 4 bases, with 26 bases between the two germline ends. The CDR3 is 18 residues long.

This rearrangement joins TRBV7-9 to TRBJ2-7; the D gene is possibly TRBD1 (5 bases). The TCR comes from a woman in her sixties or seventies with acute or convalescent COVID-19. The sequenced sample was peripheral blood. Written as DNA, the CDR3 is TGTGCCAGCAGCTCAACCGGGCAGGGCGTCGGTTTAAGGTACGAGCAGTACTTC. Protein sequence: CASSSTGQGVGLRYEQYF.